This TCR beta chain was captured in a study of control samples from healthy donors and cancer patients. The V and J ends lost 4 bases and 2 bases respectively, with 24 bases between them. CDR3 length: 18 amino acids. Germline lookup yields CDR1 SGHRS and CDR2 YFSETQ. The data were produced by immunoSEQ multiplex PCR, yet TCRdb's version contains in-frame clones alone and is incomplete. Found here are 130,000 to 150,000 clones, less than 90% of them singletons; the top ten hold roughly 8.4%. This receptor was taken from a woman under 40 in good health. The sample was blood. The chain carries TRBV5-1 and TRBJ2-5; D perhaps matches TRBD2 (5 bases). CDR3 sequence (DNA): TGCGCCAGCAGCGCGGTCGTGGGGAGCGGTTTAGGGCAAGAGACCCAGTACTTC. Translation: CASSAVVGSGLGQETQYF.